Sequencing of this TCR beta chain was carried out in a study of CD8+CD57+ T cells in acquired aplastic anemia (dated by TCRdb to the late 2010s). Background for the entire study: DNA extracted from sorted CD4+ and CD8+ cells had a mean of approximately 3.3 ug, with a range of roughly 0.19 to 27.4 ug. An average of approximately 10 million reads for CD4+ cells and 11.0 million reads for CD8+ cells was obtained from healthy donor samples. Findings and caveats that apply to the study as a whole: Roughly 30 CD8+ CDR3 sequences were found to be shared between patients and controls, but these sequences appeared to be highly expressed in patients and within the immunodominant clones of the patients. No significant difference in CD8+ Simpson's diversity was found between patients and healthy controls (P=0.060).

Profiling of TCR beta VDJ combinations and CDR3 sequences used genomic DNA as the template. An Illumina HiSeq 2000 was the platform used for TCR repertoire sequencing. As for how the authors treated the data: TRBV/TRBJ rearrangement plots, CDR3 size and DJ length profiles, and Simpson's diversity index were used to evaluate the repertoires. The most abundant DNA sequence in the deep sequencing data was defined as the immunodominant clone. CDR3 amino acid sequences were checked for sharing between subjects and were compared against published repertoires and the VDJdb database. Through fastp at Q25 and MiXCR, TCRdb rebuilt clones from the public reads, retaining in-frame beta chains. Each entry is one CDR3 protein sequence, shown with its most common DNA and genes. The V and J calls come from TCRdb's annotation, not from the publication. The sample has 120,000 or so distinct CDR3 sequences on record, 40% to 60% of them singletons. Roughly 2.7% of the sample goes to the ten largest clones.

Remarks on this clonotype: It has no known antigen specificity. Compared with germline, one end of the junction differs, possibly owing to a read error.

The CDR3 runs 15 amino acids, cysteine and phenylalanine included. Just the 45-base CDR3 DNA is kept, in frame starting at base 1. The CDR1 and CDR2 encoded by the germline V gene are SQVTM and ANQGSEA. In the study, sorted CD4+ and CD8+ blood T cells from patients with severe aplastic anemia and from healthy subjects underwent deep sequencing of TCR repertoires. Ficoll-Paque density gradient centrifugation was used to isolate peripheral blood mononuclear cells. CD4+ and CD8+ T cells were sorted by FACS or magnetic beads before DNA extraction. The receptor was isolated from a human donor in good health, serving as a control. The sample taken for sequencing was sorted CD4+, CD8+, or CD8+CD57+ T cells (not recorded which) from PBMCs. This chain is built from TRBV29-1 and TRBJ2-6; the D gene cannot be resolved beyond TRBD1 or TRBD2, each matching 6 bases. The bases are TGCAGCCTTGAAGGGCAGGGGACTGGGGCCAACGTCCCGACTTTC. The translation is CSLEGQGTGANVPTF.